This TCR beta chain was captured by sequencing in a study of siplizumab effects on memory and regulatory T cells (dated by TCRdb to the late 2010s). Background for the entire study: The study looked at the effect of siplizumab, an anti-CD2 antibody, on alloreactive T-cell subsets in allogeneic mixed lymphocyte reactions made from human PBMCs.

The CDR3, from cysteine to phenylalanine, totals 16 residues. Only the CDR3 DNA is retained, 48 bases long and in frame from the first base. CDR1 and CDR2 were assigned from the germline V gene (reference sequence) as SEHNR and FQNEAQ. After removal of 5 bases from V and 5 bases from J, the junction retains 7 bases not matched to a gene. Concerning this clone itself: This receptor's antigen is unknown. It has no much larger one-base neighbor in the sample; base qualities were not kept.

Sorted unstimulated T cells, along with proliferating T cells recovered from mixed lymphocyte reactions, underwent TCRbeta CDR3 sequencing. Fresh whole blood from 9 to 10 HLA-typed healthy donors served as the source for isolating PBMCs. Unstimulated CD4+ non-regulatory T cells were FACS-sorted to map the origin of alloreactive clones. Libraries were built with the immunoSEQ multiplex PCR assay. Roughly 10^5 TCR templates per sample were assayed on the deep sequencing platform. Genomic DNA extracted from sorted T cells was the material used for TCRbeta CDR3 sequencing. As for how the authors treated the data: The R programming language was used for the clonal analysis of the TCRbeta CDR3 data. Unstimulated samples were compared with post-reaction CFSE-low samples to define alloreactive CD4+ and CD8+ clones. By matching sequences to the repertoires of sorted unstimulated Treg and non-Treg cells, each alloreactive CD4+ clone was assigned a regulatory or non-regulatory origin. As stored in TCRdb, this immuneACCESS dataset retains in-frame rearrangements with V and J assigned. A fraction of the clones does not appear; measured against another copy, unresolved V genes explain less than half of the discrepancy, and the remainder lacks a known reason. Clonal size and the V and J genes are those of that table, whereas D and trimming came from the DNA. Within this sample are about 100,000 clones, with 92% of them counted one time only. The top ten clonotypes cover around 12% of the sample.

The investigation overall reported the following: Because sequences below about 10^-5 frequency were poorly captured, only a minor fraction of alloreactive clones could be mapped to unstimulated subsets. Of the alloreactive CD4+ clones that could be mapped, the Treg-derived share averaged around 70% with siplizumab compared with under 35% in control reactions. No functional confirmation was obtained for the suppressive function of proliferating Tregs from siplizumab cultures. The cumulative frequency of alloreactive sequences traceable to unstimulated CD4+ memory T cells was significantly reduced by siplizumab. Compared with memory T cells, unstimulated naive T cells appeared more diverse, and naive cells seemed to make a substantial contribution to the alloresponse. Roughly 80-95% of proliferating CD4+ or CD8+ clones could not be assigned a naive or memory phenotype.

Sequences were obtained from non-Treg CD4+ T cells sorted from blood. The cell subset or site label, as the study defines it: FACS-sorted unstimulated CD4+ non-regulatory T cells. This sequence uses TRBV7-9 and TRBJ2-3, and TRBD2 aligns with 13 junction nucleotides. The clonotype comes from a human donor in good health. The DNA sequence is given as TGTGCCAGCAGCACCTGGACTAGCGGGAGATTAGATACGCAGTATTTT. It encodes CASSTWTSGRLDTQYF.